Listed below are T cell receptor beta chains from one sample, sequenced in a study of CD8 T cells in Susac syndrome. MiXCR was run by TCRdb on the immunoSEQ multiplex PCR reads, yielding one entry per CDR3 protein. The sample holds around 150,000 distinct CDR3 sequences, roughly 94% seen once. The sample was CD4+ T cells from PBMCs. These receptors all come from a human donor with multiple sclerosis. The CDR3 runs from the conserved cysteine through the conserved F or W. The D gene is left open where the match is weak. A clone size is listed for some rows: how often the clone was seen (once, few, many), or a class if it is expanded.

D gene	clone size	V gene	J gene	CDR3 DNA	CDR3 protein
-	-	TRBV18	TRBJ1-4	TGTGCCAGCTCACTGCTCGGGACACCAAAAGAAAAACTGTTTTTT	CASSLLGTPKEKLFF
-	-	TRBV6-7	TRBJ1-1	TGTGCCAGCAGTTATGTGAACACTGAAGCTTTCTTT	CASSYVNTEAFF
-	-	TRBV25-1	TRBJ2-3	TGTGCCAGCAGTGAGTCTGTCAGCACAGATACGCAGTATTTT	CASSESVSTDTQYF
-	-	TRBV3-1	TRBJ1-1	TGTGCCAGCAGCCGTGGTTTATTCGGGAGCACTGAAGCTTTCTTT	CASSRGLFGSTEAFF
-	-	TRBV6-1	TRBJ2-1	TGTGCCAGCAGTGATTATGGGGGAGGGGGGAATGAGCAGTTCTTC	CASSDYGGGGNEQFF
-	-	TRBV29-1	TRBJ2-7	TGCAGCGCCCGAGGGCTAGTATTCGACGAGCAGTACTTC	CSARGLVFDEQYF
-	-	TRBV7-9	TRBJ1-1	TGTGCCAGCAGCTTAGAACCCCCGAACACTGAAGCTTTCTTT	CASSLEPPNTEAFF
-	-	TRBV24-1	TRBJ2-2	TGTGCCACCAGTGACCCTGCCGCCGGAGGCGGGGAGCTGTTTTTT	CATSDPAAGGGELFF
-	-	TRBV25-1	TRBJ1-1	TGTGCCAGCAGTGTTGAGGGATCAAACACTGAAGCTTTCTTT	CASSVEGSNTEAFF
TRBD2	-	TRBV5-4	TRBJ2-6	TGTGCCAGCAGCTCTCTTGGAGGTAGCGGGATATCTGGGGCCAACGTCCTGATTTTC	CASSSLGGSGISGANVLIF
-	-	TRBV14	TRBJ1-1	TGTGCCAGCAGCCCAGGGATTAGCGGACGGCCTGAAGCTTTCTTT	CASSPGISGRPEAFF
-	-	TRBV11-2	TRBJ2-4	TGTGCCAGCAGCTTAGGGTGGTCGTCAGGGGTTGACATTCAGTACTTC	CASSLGWSSGVDIQYF
-	few	TRBV6-1	TRBJ1-5	TGTGCCAGCACCGCCCAGGCAAATCAGCCCCAGCATTTT	CASTAQANQPQHF